One T cell receptor (beta chain) is described in this entry. The V gene end was trimmed by 0 bases and the J gene end by 4 bases; junction bases not matched to a gene: 11. The CDR3 extends over 17 amino acids. Germline V gene data show CDR1 as MGHRA and CDR2 as YSYEKL. This record belongs to a study of blood T cell repertoires in COVID-19. Study-wide background: Italy, Spain and the United States were the sources of the convalescent and acute COVID-19 samples.

The assay was immunoSEQ multiplex PCR, and TCRdb's table has in-frame clones only and misses some. The sample includes 500,000 or so clones, roughly 87% of them seen just once. The J gene is TRBJ1-1, the V gene TRBV4-1; 7 bases line up with TRBD1. The TCR originated in a young woman who had recovered from COVID-19. The sequencing input was PBMCs or T cells enriched from blood (not recorded which). CDR3: CASSQDTTGRGGTEAFF. In nucleotides, the CDR3 is TGCGCCAGCAGCCAAGATACGACAGGGCGGGGTGGCACTGAAGCTTTCTTT.